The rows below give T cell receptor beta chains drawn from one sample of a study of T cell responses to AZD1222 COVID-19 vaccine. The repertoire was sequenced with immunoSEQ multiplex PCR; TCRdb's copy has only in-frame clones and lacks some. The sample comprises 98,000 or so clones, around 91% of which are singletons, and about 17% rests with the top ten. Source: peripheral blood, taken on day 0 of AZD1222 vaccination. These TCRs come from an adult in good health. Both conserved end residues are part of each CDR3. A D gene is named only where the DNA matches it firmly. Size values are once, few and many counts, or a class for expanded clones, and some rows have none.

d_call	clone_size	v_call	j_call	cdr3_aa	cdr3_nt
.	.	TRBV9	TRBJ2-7	CASSVAEESYEQYF	TGTGCCAGCAGCGTAGCTGAAGAGTCCTACGAGCAGTACTTC
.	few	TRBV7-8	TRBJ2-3	CASSPLSGGAADTQYF	TGTGCCAGCAGCCCTCTAAGTGGGGGGGCCGCAGATACGCAGTATTTT
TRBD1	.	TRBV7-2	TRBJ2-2	CASRQTGVQNTGELFF	TGTGCCAGCAGACAAACAGGGGTCCAAAACACCGGGGAGCTGTTTTTT
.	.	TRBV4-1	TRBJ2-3	CASSQSGLRDDTQYF	TGCGCCAGCAGCCAATCGGGACTGCGGGACGATACGCAGTATTTT
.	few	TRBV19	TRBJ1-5	CASIGVEGNQPQHF	TGTGCCAGTATTGGGGTCGAAGGGAATCAGCCCCAGCATTTT
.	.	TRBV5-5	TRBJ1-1	CASSLASGGTEAFF	TGTGCCAGCAGCTTGGCCTCAGGAGGGACTGAAGCTTTCTTT
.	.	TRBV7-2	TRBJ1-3	CASIDPGTPGNTIYF	TGTGCCAGCATCGATCCCGGGACACCTGGAAACACCATATATTTT
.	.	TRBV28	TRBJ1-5	CASSFVGGSSNQPQHF	TGTGCCAGCAGTTTTGTAGGGGGATCTAGCAATCAGCCCCAGCATTTT
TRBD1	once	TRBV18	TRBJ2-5	CASSRTGVGETQYF	TGTGCCAGCTCACGGACAGGGGTCGGAGAGACCCAGTACTTC
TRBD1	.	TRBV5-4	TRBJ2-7	CASSLGTGRYEQYF	TGTGCCAGCAGCCTAGGGACAGGACGGTACGAGCAGTACTTC
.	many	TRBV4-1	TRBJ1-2	CASSQENGGIGYGYTF	TGCGCCAGCAGCCAAGAAAATGGGGGCATTGGCTATGGCTACACCTTC
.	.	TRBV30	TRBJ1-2	CARTEGAYGYTF	TGTGCCAGGACAGAGGGAGCTTATGGCTACACCTTC
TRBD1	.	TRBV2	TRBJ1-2	CASSGDRGLGYTF	TGTGCCAGCAGTGGAGACAGGGGGCTTGGCTACACCTTC
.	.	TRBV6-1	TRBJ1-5	CASSEAPDSSNQPQHF	TGTGCCAGCAGTGAAGCACCTGACAGTAGCAATCAGCCCCAGCATTTT
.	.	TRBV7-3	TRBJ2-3	CASSSENTQYF	TGTGCCAGCAGCTCCGAGAATACGCAGTATTTT
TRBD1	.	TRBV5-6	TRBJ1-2	CASSKTGRGYGYTF	TGTGCCAGCAGCAAGACAGGGAGAGGGTATGGCTACACCTTC
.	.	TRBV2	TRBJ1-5	CASSEALFNQPQHF	TGTGCCAGCAGTGAAGCGCTTTTCAATCAGCCCCAGCATTTT
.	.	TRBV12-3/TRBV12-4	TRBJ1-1	CASSWGNTEAFF	TGTGCCAGCAGTTGGGGAAACACTGAAGCTTTCTTT
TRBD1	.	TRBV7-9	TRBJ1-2	CASSPYYGQGGVFYGYTF	TGTGCCAGCAGCCCCTACTATGGACAGGGAGGAGTCTTCTATGGCTACACCTTC
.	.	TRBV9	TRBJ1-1	CASSVDGSGTEAFF	TGTGCCAGCAGCGTAGATGGGTCGGGAACTGAAGCTTTCTTT
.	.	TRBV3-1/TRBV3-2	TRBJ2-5	CASSQDRDSPRETQYF	TGTGCCAGCAGCCAAGATCGGGACTCCCCTAGGGAGACCCAGTACTTC
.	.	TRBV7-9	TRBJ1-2	CASSFPANYGYTF	TGTGCCAGCAGCTTCCCAGCTAACTATGGCTACACCTTC
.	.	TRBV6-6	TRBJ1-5	CASSYYDPQPQHF	TGTGCCAGCAGTTACTACGACCCTCAGCCCCAGCATTTT
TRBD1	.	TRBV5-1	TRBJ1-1	CASSQGQARSTEAFF	TGCGCCAGCAGCCAGGGACAGGCAAGGAGTACTGAAGCTTTCTTT
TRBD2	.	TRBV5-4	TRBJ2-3	CASSKTSGGAWQTDTQYF	TGTGCCAGCAGTAAAACTAGCGGGGGGGCCTGGCAGACAGATACGCAGTATTTT
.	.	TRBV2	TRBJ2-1	CASGARGSYNEQFF	TGTGCCAGCGGGGCCAGAGGCTCCTACAATGAGCAGTTCTTC
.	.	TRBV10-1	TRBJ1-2	CASTTSWVPNYGYTF	TGCGCCAGCACAACGTCATGGGTCCCTAACTATGGCTACACCTTC
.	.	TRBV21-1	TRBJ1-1	CASSKVGIRYVNTEAFF	TGTGCCAGCAGCAAAGTAGGTATACGTTATGTTAACACTGAAGCTTTCTTT
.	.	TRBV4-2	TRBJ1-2	CASSQVATYGYTF	TGTGCCAGCAGCCAAGTCGCGACTTATGGCTACACCTTC
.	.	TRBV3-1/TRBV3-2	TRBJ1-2	CASSNGQYGYTF	TGTGCCAGCAGCAACGGACAGTATGGCTACACCTTC
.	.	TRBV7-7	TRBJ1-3	CASSSAASGNTIYF	TGTGCCAGCAGCTCAGCCGCATCGGGAAACACCATATATTTT
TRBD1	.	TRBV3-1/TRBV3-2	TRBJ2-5	CASSREGAVRETQYF	TGTGCCAGCAGCCGCGAGGGGGCGGTTCGAGAGACCCAGTACTTC
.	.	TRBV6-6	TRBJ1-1	CASSYPAGSTEAFF	TGTGCCAGCAGTTACCCAGCTGGGTCTACTGAAGCTTTCTTT
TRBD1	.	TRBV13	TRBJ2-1	CASSLGGQGDNEQFF	TGTGCCAGCAGCTTAGGGGGACAGGGTGACAATGAGCAGTTCTTC
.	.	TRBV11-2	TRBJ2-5	CASSLKGLASGIGETQYF	TGTGCCAGCAGCTTAAAAGGCCTTGCGTCAGGGATTGGCGAGACCCAGTACTTC
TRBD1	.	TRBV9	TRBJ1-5	CASSPGTEDQPQHF	TGTGCCAGCAGCCCCGGGACAGAAGATCAGCCCCAGCATTTT
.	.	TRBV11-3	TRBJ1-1	CASSLRADGDGEAFF	TGTGCCAGCAGCTTAAGAGCGGACGGGGACGGTGAAGCTTTCTTT
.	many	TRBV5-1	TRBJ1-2	CASSLEAGFVSYGYTF	TGCGCCAGCAGCTTGGAGGCAGGGTTCGTTTCCTATGGCTACACCTTC
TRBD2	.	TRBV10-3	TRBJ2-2	CAISESGLAGGAGELFF	TGTGCCATCAGTGAATCAGGACTAGCGGGGGGAGCCGGGGAGCTGTTTTTT
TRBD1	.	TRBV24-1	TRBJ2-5	CATSDPSGTGEETQYF	TGTGCCACCAGTGACCCCTCCGGGACAGGGGAAGAGACCCAGTACTTC
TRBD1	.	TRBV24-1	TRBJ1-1	CATSDLGDRGRRRVNTEAFF	TGTGCCACCAGTGATTTAGGGGACAGGGGGCGACGAAGGGTGAACACTGAAGCTTTCTTT
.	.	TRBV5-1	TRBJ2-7	CASSLEGGEYEQYF	TGCGCCAGCAGCTTGGAGGGGGGAGAATACGAGCAGTACTTC
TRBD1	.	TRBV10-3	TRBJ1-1	CAARGQGRTEAFF	TGTGCCGCACGTGGACAGGGCAGGACTGAAGCTTTCTTT
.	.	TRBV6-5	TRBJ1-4	CASNVNEKLFF	TGTGCCAGCAACGTTAATGAAAAACTGTTTTTT
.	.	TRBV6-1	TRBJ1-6	CASSEANPRDYNSPLHF	TGTGCCAGCAGTGAAGCCAATCCCCGAGACTATAATTCACCCCTCCACTTT
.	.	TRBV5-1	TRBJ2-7	CASSLVALHLSYEQYF	TGCGCCAGCAGCTTGGTGGCCTTGCACCTCTCCTACGAGCAGTACTTC
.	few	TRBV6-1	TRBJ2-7	CASSERGLGTVLEQYF	TGTGCCAGCAGTGAACGGGGGCTGGGGACAGTCCTCGAGCAGTACTTC
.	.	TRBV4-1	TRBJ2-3	CASSQPGQTGWYTQYF	TGCGCCAGCAGCCAACCCGGACAGACTGGATGGTATACGCAGTATTTT
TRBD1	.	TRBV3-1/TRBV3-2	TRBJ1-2	CASSQVGQGVGTYGYTF	TGTGCCAGCAGCCAAGTGGGACAGGGGGTGGGGACCTATGGCTACACCTTC
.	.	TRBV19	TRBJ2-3	CASSLPWGSTDTQYF	TGTGCCAGTAGCCTCCCTTGGGGAAGCACAGATACGCAGTATTTT